Below, one T cell receptor beta chain is given with its context. As yet, its antigen is unknown. These data come from a study of spatial heterogeneity in lung cancer. Overall study context: PBMC samples from follow-up, when available, were sequenced at a median of roughly two years post-resection. Detection consistently captured more beta-chain sequences than alpha-chain sequences. As counted in raw reads, each unique TCR and UMI combination appeared more than ten times on average. The study's findings and limits: Ubiquitous expanded tumor TCRs showed up in blood more at resection than follow-up.

The CDR3 sequence is 14 residues long. Germline lookup yields CDR1 DFQATT and CDR2 SNEGSKA (reference sequence). V gave up 6 bases and J gave up 7 bases; unmatched junction bases: 13. Using its own MiXCR run on the 5' RACE reads, TCRdb lists one record per CDR3 protein. The data show some 120,000 distinct CDR3 sequences, 12% seen once. Time point specified: blood at routine non-recurrence follow-up after resection. Researchers sequenced whole RNA taken from tumor, nontumor lung or frozen PBMC without sorting. Sequences were derived from PBMCs, sampled at follow-up. The clonotype originates from a male donor with early-stage non-small cell lung cancer. This chain links TRBV20-1 with TRBJ2-7, with 9 bases aligning to TRBD1. The CDR3 spells CSAFRDRALGEQYF. DNA for the CDR3: TGCAGTGCCTTCCGGGACAGGGCCCTTGGGGAGCAGTACTTC.